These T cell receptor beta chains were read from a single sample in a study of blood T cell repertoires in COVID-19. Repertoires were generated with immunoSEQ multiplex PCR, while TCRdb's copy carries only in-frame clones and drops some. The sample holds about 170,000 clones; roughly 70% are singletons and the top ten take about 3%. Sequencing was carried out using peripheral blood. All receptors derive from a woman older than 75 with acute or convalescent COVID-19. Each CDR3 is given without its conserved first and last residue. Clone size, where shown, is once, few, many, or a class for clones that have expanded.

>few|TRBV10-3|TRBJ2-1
AISEEGSGRGSYNEQF
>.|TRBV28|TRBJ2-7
ASSLVGMGGGGYEQY
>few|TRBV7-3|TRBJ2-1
ASSPSNYNEQF
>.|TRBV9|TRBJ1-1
ASSVVGWLEENTEAF
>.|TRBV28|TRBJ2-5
ASSFTGTGMETQY
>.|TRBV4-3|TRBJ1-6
ASSPGREGTADSPLH
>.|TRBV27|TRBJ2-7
ASTPGLAGVYEQY
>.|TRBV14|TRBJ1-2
ASSGGHLYGYT
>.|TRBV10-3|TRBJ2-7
AMGRSEVEQY
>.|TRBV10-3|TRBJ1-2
AISELVRGDGYT
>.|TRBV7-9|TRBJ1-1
ASSPGQGEGTEAF
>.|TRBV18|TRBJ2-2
ASSPPGEGTGELF
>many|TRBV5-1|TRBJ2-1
ASSLQVGTSWGREQF